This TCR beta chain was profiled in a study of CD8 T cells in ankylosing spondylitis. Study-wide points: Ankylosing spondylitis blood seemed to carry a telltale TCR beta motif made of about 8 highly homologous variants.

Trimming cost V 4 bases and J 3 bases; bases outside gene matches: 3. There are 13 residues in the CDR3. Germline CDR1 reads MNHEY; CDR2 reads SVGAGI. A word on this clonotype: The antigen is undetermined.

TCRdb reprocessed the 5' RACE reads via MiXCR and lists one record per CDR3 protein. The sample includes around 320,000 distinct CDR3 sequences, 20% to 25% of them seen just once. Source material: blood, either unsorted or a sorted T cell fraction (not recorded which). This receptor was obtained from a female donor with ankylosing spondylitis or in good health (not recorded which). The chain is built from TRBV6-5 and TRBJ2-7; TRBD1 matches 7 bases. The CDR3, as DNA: TGTGCCAGCAGTTCAGGGGGACGCTACGAGCAGTACTTC. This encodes CASSSGGRYEQYF.